This T cell receptor beta chain was retrieved from a study of T cells in Graves' hyperthyroidism and ophthalmopathy. General observations from the study: Ophthalmopathy was identified by the model a median approximately 6.9 months ahead of onset. Appearing also in blood were most of the thyroid clonotypes expanded above 0.001. Stable hyperthyroidism and ophthalmopathy were separated using 13 V-J signatures.

CDR3 length: 21 amino acids. CDR1 is SGHTA, CDR2 FQGTGA, per germline. V dropped 5 bases and J dropped 0; count of bases not matched to a gene: 15. This clonotype was seen repeatedly, ten times or more. Its matching antigen is unknown. Researchers took RNA transcripts and amplified the TCR beta CDR3 regions from them. HTBI primers drove first-round RT-PCR of the TCR CDR3. TCRdb independently ran MiXCR on the multiplex PCR reads; one entry per CDR3 protein. Among about 560,000 distinct CDR3 sequences listed, about 14% were seen once. Uncontrolled infection, other autoimmune disease, pregnancy and lactation each barred patients from inclusion.

The chain employs TRBV7-3 and TRBJ2-1, with 14 bases that match TRBD2. The TCR originated in a woman in her thirties or forties with Graves' hyperthyroidism. Material for sequencing was blood. Written as DNA, the CDR3 is TGTGCCAGCAGCCCGGGGACTAGCGGGAGACCCCCCCTAAGCTCCTACAATGAGCAGTTCTTC. Translation: CASSPGTSGRPPLSSYNEQFF. Drawing the rest from reference TRBV7-3 and TRBJ2-1, the complete variable domain is GAGVSQTPSNKVTEKGKYVELRCDPISGHTALYWYRQSLGQGPEFLIYFQGTGAADDSGLPNDRFFAVRPEGSVSTLKIQRTERGDSAVYLCASSPGTSGRPPLSSYNEQFFGPGTRLTVL.